This TCR beta chain was sequenced for a study of human thymus T cells. The thymus was resected at corrective cardiac surgery. TCRdb keeps only in-frame clones here, not all; method: immunoSEQ multiplex PCR. The sample records around 70,000 clones, over 85% being singletons. The CDR3 runs to 18 residues. Germline V CDR1 and CDR2: SGHDN, FVKESK. After removal of 2 bases from V and 3 bases from J, the junction contained 15 bases not matched to a gene. Sequencing was carried out using thymus tissue. The TCR sequence derives from a girl younger than two with a congenital heart defect but otherwise immunologically healthy. The V call is TRBV14, the J call TRBJ2-7; 8 nucleotides match TRBD1. The CDR3 is CASSQSQEGQGKFYEQYF. For the CDR3, the DNA is TGTGCCAGCAGCCAATCTCAGGAAGGACAGGGCAAGTTCTACGAGCAGTACTTC.